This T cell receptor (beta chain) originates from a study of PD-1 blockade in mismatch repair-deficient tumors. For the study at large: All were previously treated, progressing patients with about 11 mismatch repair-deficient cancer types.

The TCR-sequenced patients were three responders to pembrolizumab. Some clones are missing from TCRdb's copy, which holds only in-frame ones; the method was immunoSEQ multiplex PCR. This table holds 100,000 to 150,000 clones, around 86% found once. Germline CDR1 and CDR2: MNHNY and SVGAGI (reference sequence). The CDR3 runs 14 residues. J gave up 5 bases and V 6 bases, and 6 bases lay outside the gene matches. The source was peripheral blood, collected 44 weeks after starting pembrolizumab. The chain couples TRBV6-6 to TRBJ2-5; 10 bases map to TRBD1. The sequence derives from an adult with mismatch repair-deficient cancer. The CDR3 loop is CASSKTGGVETQYF. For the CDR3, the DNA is TGTGCCAGCAGCAAGACAGGGGGCGTTGAGACCCAGTACTTC.